Listed below are T cell receptor beta chains from one sample, sequenced in a study of beta chain features in type 1 diabetes. The repertoire was sequenced with immunoSEQ multiplex PCR; TCRdb's copy has only in-frame clones and lacks some. There are approximately 100,000 clones in the sample; under 40% occur only once, and 0.065% lies in the top ten. The sequenced material came from stem cell memory CD4+ T cells from blood. The receptors come from a woman aged 18 to 35 in good health. CDR3s include the opening cysteine and the closing phenylalanine or tryptophan. A D gene is named only where the DNA matches it firmly. Rows may omit the clone size; those that give it use once, few, many or a size class.

j_call | v_call | clone_size | d_call | cdr3_nt | cdr3_aa
TRBJ2-6 | TRBV7-9 | few | . | TGTGCCAGCAGCTCCACCGAACTTGGGGCCAACGTCCTGACTTTC | CASSSTELGANVLTF
TRBJ2-1 | TRBV28 | . | TRBD1 | TGTGCCAGCAGTTTATACCGCATGGGGACAGGGTACAATGAGCAGTTCTTC | CASSLYRMGTGYNEQFF
TRBJ1-1 | TRBV27 | few | . | TGTGCCAGCAGTTTATCGGCAGACACTGAAGCTTTCTTT | CASSLSADTEAFF
TRBJ1-2 | TRBV2 | few | TRBD1 | TGTGCCAGCAGAGTACCGGGACAGGGGATTCCTGGCTACACCTTC | CASRVPGQGIPGYTF
TRBJ1-2 | TRBV28 | . | . | TGTGCCAGCAGTCCTTCGGGACACCTAATTCCTAACTATGGCTACACCTTC | CASSPSGHLIPNYGYTF
TRBJ1-1 | TRBV13 | few | TRBD1 | TGTGCCAGCAGCTTAAGCGGGACAGGGGGGCCAGAAGCTTTCTTT | CASSLSGTGGPEAFF
TRBJ1-5 | TRBV7-9 | . | . | TGTGCCAGCAGCTTAATCGTGGGAGGCGGTAGCAATCAGCCCCAGCATTTT | CASSLIVGGGSNQPQHF
TRBJ2-4 | TRBV5-4 | . | . | TGTGCCAGCAGCTTGGGCTGGGGCGAAAACATTCAGTACTTC | CASSLGWGENIQYF
TRBJ2-7 | TRBV6-6 | once | TRBD2 | TGTGCCAGCAGAGGGACTAGCGGGAGCCGGTACGAGCAGTACTTC | CASRGTSGSRYEQYF
TRBJ2-7 | TRBV5-1 | . | . | TGCGCCAGCAGCGAGGGGACTTCCAACGAGCAGTACTTC | CASSEGTSNEQYF
TRBJ2-7 | TRBV4-1 | . | TRBD2 | TGCGCCAGCAGCCAGAGGCTAGCGGGAGGAAGGGAGCAGTACTTC | CASSQRLAGGREQYF
TRBJ2-1 | TRBV10-3 | few | . | TGTGCCATCAGTTTCGACGAGACAGGTTACAATGAGCAGTTCTTC | CAISFDETGYNEQFF
TRBJ2-5 | TRBV5-1 | few | TRBD1 | TGCGCCAGCAGCTTGCTCCCCGGGACAGGGGGAGAGACCCAGTACTTC | CASSLLPGTGGETQYF
TRBJ1-2 | TRBV7-9 | few | . | TGTGCCAGCAACTCACTGGGGCCGTACTATGGCTACACCTTC | CASNSLGPYYGYTF
TRBJ2-7 | TRBV28 | . | TRBD2 | TGTGCCAGCAGTTTACTAGCGGGAGTCGGCGAGCAGTACTTC | CASSLLAGVGEQYF
TRBJ2-1 | TRBV7-3 | . | TRBD2 | TGTGCCAGCAGCCTCAGGCTAGCGGGAGTTTTCAATGAGCAGTTCTTC | CASSLRLAGVFNEQFF
TRBJ2-5 | TRBV21-1 | . | . | TGTGCCAGCAGCAAACGCGACAGAGCTTCGGAGACCCAGTACTTC | CASSKRDRASETQYF
TRBJ2-3 | TRBV5-1 | . | TRBD2 | TGCGCCAGCAGCTGGGGGTACCCTGGTGGCGGGAGAGGTACAGATACGCAGTATTTT | CASSWGYPGGGRGTDTQYF
TRBJ2-7 | TRBV7-2 | few | . | TGTGCCAGCAGCTTTCTACGGTTCTACGAGCAGTACTTC | CASSFLRFYEQYF
TRBJ1-5 | TRBV11-1 | . | . | TGTGCCAGCAGCTTAAAATCCGGAGGGGATCAGCCCCAGCATTTT | CASSLKSGGDQPQHF
TRBJ2-3 | TRBV18 | few | TRBD2 | TGTGCCAGCTCGCCCCTAGCGGGAGGTCCCCGCACAGATACGCAGTATTTT | CASSPLAGGPRTDTQYF
TRBJ1-5 | TRBV5-8 | . | . | TGTGCCAGCAGCTTGGGGACGAGGGTTCCTCAGCCCCAGCATTTT | CASSLGTRVPQPQHF
TRBJ2-1 | TRBV7-9 | . | TRBD2 | TGTGCCAGCAGCTTAGCGGGACTAGCGGGAGTCAATGAGCAGTTCTTC | CASSLAGLAGVNEQFF
TRBJ2-7 | TRBV7-9 | . | . | TGTGCCAGCAGCTTAGATCGATTACAAAAACCCTCCTACGAGCAGTACTTC | CASSLDRLQKPSYEQYF
TRBJ2-3 | TRBV29-1 | few | . | TGCAGCGTTGAAAATTCGGGACATACCACAGATACGCAGTATTTT | CSVENSGHTTDTQYF
TRBJ2-7 | TRBV6-5 | . | . | TGTGCCAGCAGGGTACAGGGCTCCTACGAGCAGTACTTC | CASRVQGSYEQYF
TRBJ2-1 | TRBV28 | . | TRBD1 | TGTGCCAGCAGTTTCTCCGGGACAGGGGGCAATGAGCAGTTCTTC | CASSFSGTGGNEQFF
TRBJ1-2 | TRBV28 | . | TRBD1 | TGTGCCAGCAGTTTCCGACAGGGCTATGGCTACACCTTC | CASSFRQGYGYTF
TRBJ2-7 | TRBV29-1 | . | TRBD2 | TGCAGCGTTGGTTTGGTAGCGGGAGAGGGAGAGCAGTACTTC | CSVGLVAGEGEQYF
TRBJ2-1 | TRBV7-9 | few | TRBD2 | TGTGCCAGCAGCTCCGGACTAGCCACTGAGCAGTTCTTC | CASSSGLATEQFF
TRBJ2-1 | TRBV4-2 | . | . | TGTGCCAGCAGCCAAGAGAGTGATGAGCAGTTCTTC | CASSQESDEQFF
TRBJ1-5 | TRBV6-1 | . | TRBD1 | TGTGCCAGCAGTGAAGGAGGGGGCTGGCCCCAGCATTTT | CASSEGGGWPQHF
TRBJ2-1 | TRBV7-2 | few | TRBD1 | TGTGCCGGGGGACAGGGCGATGAGCAGTTCTTC | CAGGQGDEQFF
TRBJ1-1 | TRBV5-6 | . | . | TGTGCCAGCAGCTTATCTGTGAACACTGAAGCTTTCTTT | CASSLSVNTEAFF
TRBJ1-5 | TRBV2 | . | TRBD1 | TGTGCCAGCAGTAGGGACAGGGGGGGTCAGCCCCAGCATTTT | CASSRDRGGQPQHF
TRBJ1-2 | TRBV11-2 | . | . | TGTGCCAGCACCATCGGGGGGGGAAACTATGGCTACACCTTC | CASTIGGGNYGYTF
TRBJ2-3 | TRBV28 | . | . | TGTGCCAGCAGCCCATTGAGCACAGATACGCAGTATTTT | CASSPLSTDTQYF
TRBJ2-1 | TRBV2 | . | TRBD1 | TGTGCCAGCACCCCGAGGACAGGTAACAATGAGCAGTTCTTC | CASTPRTGNNEQFF
TRBJ1-1 | TRBV6-1 | . | . | TGTGCCACGGTGGTACTTCTTGAAGCTTTCTTT | CATVVLLEAFF
TRBJ2-6 | TRBV2 | . | TRBD1 | TGTGCCAGCATCCCCGGGACAGGGCTCTCTGGGGCCAACGTCCTGACTTTC | CASIPGTGLSGANVLTF
TRBJ2-1 | TRBV7-9 | . | TRBD1 | TGTGCCAGCAGCGGACAGGGTCGAGGCGATGAGCAGTTCTTC | CASSGQGRGDEQFF